One and the same sample provided the 2 T cell receptor beta chains below, sequenced in a study of blood T cells in healthy people across ages. Together with a sample-barcoded 5' primer, a J-beta primer mix was included in a second PCR lasting about 7 to 12 cycles. Via MiXCR, TCRdb re-called the 5' RACE reads, giving one row per CDR3 protein. The sample lists roughly 2 million distinct CDR3 sequences; around half were seen once. The sample was blood. Receptor source: a woman aged 40 to 50 in good health.

V and J are TRBV27 and TRBJ1-2; D remains ambiguous. Per the germline V gene, CDR1 is MNHEY and CDR2 is SMNVEV (reference sequence). Trimming removed 5 bases from V and 4 bases from J, with 14 bases in between. The CDR3 has 14 residues. CDR3 DNA: TGTGCCAGCAGTCCCTACGGGGTTATCTATGGCTACACCTTC. Its protein is CASSPYGVIYGYTF.

The genes are TRBV7-2 and TRBJ2-6; D is uncertain. Germline values: CDR1 SGHTA, CDR2 FQGNSA. The V end was cut by 2 bases, the J end by 0 bases, with 8 bases between. The CDR3 extends over 16 amino acids. DNA of the CDR3: TGTGCCAGCAGCTTAAGTGCTGGCTCTGGGGCCAACGTCCTGACTTTC. It specifies CASSLSAGSGANVLTF.